This T cell receptor (beta chain) was found in a study of CD8 T cells in ankylosing spondylitis. One entry per CDR3 protein, called by TCRdb with MiXCR from the 5' RACE reads. This sample has more than 300,000 distinct CDR3 sequences, with around 10% found just once. The CDR3 is made up of 14 amino acids. V was pared by 1 base and J by 3 bases, with 11 bases between. The germline CDR1 and CDR2 sequences are SQVTM and ANQGSEA. This clonotype was seen a handful of times. Sequenced sample: blood, either unsorted or a sorted T cell fraction (not recorded which). This sequence was found in a female donor with ankylosing spondylitis or in good health (not recorded which). J is TRBJ2-3 and V is TRBV29-1, with a possible D match to TRBD2 (6 bases). CDR3 residues: CSVEARSGTDTQYF. CDR3 DNA sequence: TGCAGCGTTGAAGCTCGAAGCGGGACAGATACGCAGTATTTT.